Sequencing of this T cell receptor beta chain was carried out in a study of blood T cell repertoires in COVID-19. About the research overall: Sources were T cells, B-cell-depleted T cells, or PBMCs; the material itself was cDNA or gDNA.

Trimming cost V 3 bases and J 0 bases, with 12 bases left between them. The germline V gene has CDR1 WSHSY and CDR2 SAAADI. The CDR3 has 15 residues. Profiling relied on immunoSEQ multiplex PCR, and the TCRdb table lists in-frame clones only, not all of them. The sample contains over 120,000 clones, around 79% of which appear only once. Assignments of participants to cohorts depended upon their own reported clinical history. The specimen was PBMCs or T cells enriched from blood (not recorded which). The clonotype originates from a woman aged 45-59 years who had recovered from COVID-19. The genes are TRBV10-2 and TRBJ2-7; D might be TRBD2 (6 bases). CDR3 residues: CASSDWDSLSYEQYF. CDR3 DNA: TGCGCCAGCAGTGATTGGGACTCACTCTCCTACGAGCAGTACTTC.